This T cell receptor beta chain was sequenced during a study of blood T cell repertoires in COVID-19. TCRdb keeps only in-frame clones here, not all; method: immunoSEQ multiplex PCR. The sample holds about 250,000 clones, around nine tenths seen once. This CDR3 is 12 amino acids long. Between the trimmed V and J ends, which lost 4 bases and 6 bases, there was a span of 8 bases. The receptor's source is a man aged 25 to 40 with COVID-19, enrolled during active disease. V is TRBV12-3 or TRBV12-4 and J is TRBJ2-3; D is undetermined. Material: peripheral blood. This CDR3 is CASSWARDTQYF. In nucleotides, the CDR3 is TGTGCCAGCAGTTGGGCTCGGGATACGCAGTATTTT.